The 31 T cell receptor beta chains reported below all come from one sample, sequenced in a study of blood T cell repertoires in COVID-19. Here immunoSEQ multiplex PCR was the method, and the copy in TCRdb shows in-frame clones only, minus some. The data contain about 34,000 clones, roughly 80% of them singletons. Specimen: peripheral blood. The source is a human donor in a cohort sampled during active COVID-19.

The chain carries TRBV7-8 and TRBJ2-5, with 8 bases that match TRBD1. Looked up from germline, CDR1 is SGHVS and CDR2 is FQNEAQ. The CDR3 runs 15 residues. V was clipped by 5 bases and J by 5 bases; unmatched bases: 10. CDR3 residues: CASSPRAGGIETQYF. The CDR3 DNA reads TGTGCCAGCAGCCCCCGGGCAGGGGGCATCGAGACCCAGTACTTC. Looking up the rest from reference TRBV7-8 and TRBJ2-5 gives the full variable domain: GAGVSQSPRYKVAKRGQDVALRCDPISGHVSLFWYQQALGQGPEFLTYFQNEAQLDKSGLPSDRFFAERPEGSVSTLKIQRTQQEDSAVYLCASSPRAGGIETQYFGPGTRLLVL.

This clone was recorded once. CDR3 DNA: TGTGCCAGCACGCAGGGGGCGCTGGGGGCCAACGTCCTGACTTTC. Its translation: CASTQGALGANVLTF. The chain couples TRBV9 to TRBJ2-6, with 8 bases fitting TRBD1. The germline CDR1 and CDR2 sequences are SGDLS and YYNGEE. This CDR3 is built from 15 residues. Losses at the gene ends were 6 bases for V and 4 bases for J; bases not matched to a gene: 6. The variable domain in full, completed from reference TRBV9 and TRBJ2-6, reads DSGVTQTPKHLITATGQRVTLRCSPRSGDLSVYWYQQSLDQGLQFLIQYYNGEERAKGNILERFSAQQFPDLHSELNLSSLELGDSALYFCASTQGALGANVLTFGAGSRLTVL.

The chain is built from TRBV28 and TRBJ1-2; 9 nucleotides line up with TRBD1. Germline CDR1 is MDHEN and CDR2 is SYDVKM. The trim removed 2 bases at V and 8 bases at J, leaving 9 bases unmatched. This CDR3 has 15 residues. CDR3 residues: CASSLAWTGVRGYTF. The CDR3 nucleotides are TGTGCCAGCAGTTTAGCCTGGACAGGGGTTAGGGGCTACACCTTC.

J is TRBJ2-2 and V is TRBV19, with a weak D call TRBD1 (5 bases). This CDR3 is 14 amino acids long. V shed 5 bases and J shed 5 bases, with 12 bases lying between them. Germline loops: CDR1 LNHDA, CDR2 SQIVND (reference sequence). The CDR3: CASSFRGPTGELFF. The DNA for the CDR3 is TGTGCCAGTAGTTTTAGGGGTCCTACCGGGGAGCTGTTTTTT.

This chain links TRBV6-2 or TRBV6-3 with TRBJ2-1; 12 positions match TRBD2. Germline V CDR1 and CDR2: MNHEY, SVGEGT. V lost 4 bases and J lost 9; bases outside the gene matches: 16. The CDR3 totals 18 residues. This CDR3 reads CASSWDLTSGRRVGEQFF. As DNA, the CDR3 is TGTGCCAGCAGTTGGGACTTGACTAGCGGGAGAAGGGTAGGTGAGCAGTTCTTC.

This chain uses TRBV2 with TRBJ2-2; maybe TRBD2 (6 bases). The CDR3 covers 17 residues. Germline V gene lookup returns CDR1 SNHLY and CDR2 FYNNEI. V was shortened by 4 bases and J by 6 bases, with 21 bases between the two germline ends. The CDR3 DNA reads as TGTGCCAGCAGTGGTACCGGGAGTTCTCCTTCGTCCGGGGAGCTGTTTTTT. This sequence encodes CASSGTGSSPSSGELFF.

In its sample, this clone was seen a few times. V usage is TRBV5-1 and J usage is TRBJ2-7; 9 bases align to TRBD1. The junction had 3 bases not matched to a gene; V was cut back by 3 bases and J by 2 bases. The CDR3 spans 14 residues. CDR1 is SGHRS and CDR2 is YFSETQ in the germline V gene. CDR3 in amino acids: CASSWGQGPYEQYF. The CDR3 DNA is TGCGCCAGCAGCTGGGGACAGGGTCCCTACGAGCAGTACTTC.

CDR3 sequence (DNA): TGTGCCAGCAGCTTTGAGACAGGACTAGCGGGAGTCGCCTACGAGCAGTACTTC. Encoded protein: CASSFETGLAGVAYEQYF. The chain carries TRBV7-9 and TRBJ2-7; 13 bases align to TRBD2. The V segment lost 3 bases and the J segment 2 bases; nucleotides outside the gene matches: 10. Germline CDR1 is SEHNR and CDR2 is FQNEAQ (reference sequence). The CDR3 runs 18 residues.

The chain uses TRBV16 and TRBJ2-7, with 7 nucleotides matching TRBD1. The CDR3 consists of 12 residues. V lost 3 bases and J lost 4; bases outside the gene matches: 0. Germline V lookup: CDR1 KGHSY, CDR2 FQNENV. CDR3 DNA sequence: TGTGCCAGCAGCCAGGACAGGTACGAGCAGTACTTC. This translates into CASSQDRYEQYF. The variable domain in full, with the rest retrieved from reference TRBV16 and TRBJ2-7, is GEEVAQTPKHLVRGEGQKAKLYCAPIKGHSYVFWYQQVLKNEFKFLISFQNENVFDETGMPKERFSAKCLPNSPCSLEIQATKLEDSAVYFCASSQDRYEQYFGPGTRLTVT.

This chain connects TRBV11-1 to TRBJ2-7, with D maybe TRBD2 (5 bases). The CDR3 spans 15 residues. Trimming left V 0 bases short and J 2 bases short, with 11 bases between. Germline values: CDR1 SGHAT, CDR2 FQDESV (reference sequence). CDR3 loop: CASSLASTRPYEQYF. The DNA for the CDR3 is TGTGCCAGCAGCTTAGCGAGTACTAGGCCCTACGAGCAGTACTTC.

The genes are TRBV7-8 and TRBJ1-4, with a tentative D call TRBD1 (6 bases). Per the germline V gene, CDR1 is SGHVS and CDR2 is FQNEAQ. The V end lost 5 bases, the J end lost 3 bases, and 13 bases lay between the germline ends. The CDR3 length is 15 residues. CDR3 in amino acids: CASSINRASNEKLFF. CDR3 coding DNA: TGTGCCAGCAGCATCAACAGGGCCTCTAATGAAAAACTGTTTTTT. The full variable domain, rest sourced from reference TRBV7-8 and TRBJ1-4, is GAGVSQSPRYKVAKRGQDVALRCDPISGHVSLFWYQQALGQGPEFLTYFQNEAQLDKSGLPSDRFFAERPEGSVSTLKIQRTQQEDSAVYLCASSINRASNEKLFFGSGTQLSVL.

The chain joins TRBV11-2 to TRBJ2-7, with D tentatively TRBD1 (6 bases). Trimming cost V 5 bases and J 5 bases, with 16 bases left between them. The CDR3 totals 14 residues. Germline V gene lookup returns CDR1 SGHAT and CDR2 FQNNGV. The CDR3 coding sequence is TGTGCCAGCAGCACAACTGGACAGATCAACGAGCAGTACTTC. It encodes CASSTTGQINEQYF.

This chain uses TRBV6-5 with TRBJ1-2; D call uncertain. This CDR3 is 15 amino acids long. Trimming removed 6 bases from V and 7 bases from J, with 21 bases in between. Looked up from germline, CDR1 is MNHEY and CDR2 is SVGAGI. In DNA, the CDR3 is TGTGCCAGCAGCAACCTCGGTCCCCGGGCGGGTGGCTACACCTTC. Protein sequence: CASSNLGPRAGGYTF.

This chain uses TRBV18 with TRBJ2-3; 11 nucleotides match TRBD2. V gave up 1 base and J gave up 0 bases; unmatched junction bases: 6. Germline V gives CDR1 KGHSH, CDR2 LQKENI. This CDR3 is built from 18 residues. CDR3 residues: CASSPLPGLAASTDTQYF. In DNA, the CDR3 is TGTGCCAGCTCACCACTTCCGGGACTAGCGGCAAGCACAGATACGCAGTATTTT.

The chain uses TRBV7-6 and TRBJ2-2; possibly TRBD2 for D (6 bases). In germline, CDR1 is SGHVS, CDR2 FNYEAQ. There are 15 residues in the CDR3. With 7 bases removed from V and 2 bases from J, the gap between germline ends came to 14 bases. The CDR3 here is CASKSGGLNTGELFF. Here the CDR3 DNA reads TGTGCCAGCAAGTCCGGGGGACTCAACACCGGGGAGCTGTTTTTT. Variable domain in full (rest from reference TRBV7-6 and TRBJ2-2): GAGVSQSPRYKVTKRGQDVALRCDPISGHVSLYWYRQALGQGPEFLTYFNYEAQQDKSGLPNDRFSAERPEGSISTLTIQRTEQRDSAMYRCASKSGGLNTGELFFGEGSRLTVL.

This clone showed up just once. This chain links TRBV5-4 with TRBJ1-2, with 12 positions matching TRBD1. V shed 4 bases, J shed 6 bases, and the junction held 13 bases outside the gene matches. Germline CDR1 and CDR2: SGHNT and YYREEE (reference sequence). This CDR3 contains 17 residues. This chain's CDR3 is CASSPGTGGEGANGYTF. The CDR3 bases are TGTGCCAGCAGCCCCGGGACAGGGGGCGAGGGGGCGAATGGCTACACCTTC.

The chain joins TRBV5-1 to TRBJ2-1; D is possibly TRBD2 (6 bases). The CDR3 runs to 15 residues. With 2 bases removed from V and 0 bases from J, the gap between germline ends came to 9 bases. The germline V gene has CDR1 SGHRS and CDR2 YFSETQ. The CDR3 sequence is CASSFGRDSYNEQFF. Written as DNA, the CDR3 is TGCGCCAGCAGCTTTGGGCGGGACTCCTACAATGAGCAGTTCTTC.

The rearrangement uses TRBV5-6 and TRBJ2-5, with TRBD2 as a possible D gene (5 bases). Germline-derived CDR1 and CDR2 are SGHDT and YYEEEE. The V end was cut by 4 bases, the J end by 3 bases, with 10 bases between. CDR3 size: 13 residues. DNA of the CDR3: TGTGCCAGCAGCACCGGACTGGAAGAGACCCAGTACTTC. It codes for CASSTGLEETQYF.

The CDR3 sequence: CSAGTGAQETQYF. In DNA, the CDR3 is TGCAGCGCCGGGACAGGGGCCCAAGAGACCCAGTACTTC. The chain is built from TRBV29-1 and TRBJ2-5; 10 bases map to TRBD1. There are 13 residues in the CDR3. The germline V gene has CDR1 SQVTM and CDR2 ANQGSEA. Trimming took 7 bases from V and 1 from J; bases not matched to a gene: 3.

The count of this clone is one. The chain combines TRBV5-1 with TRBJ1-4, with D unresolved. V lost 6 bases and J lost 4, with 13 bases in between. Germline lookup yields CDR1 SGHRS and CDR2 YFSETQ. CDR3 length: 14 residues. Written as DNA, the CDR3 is TGCGCCAGCATGTGGGCAGGAGGTAATGAAAAACTGTTTTTT. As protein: CASMWAGGNEKLFF.

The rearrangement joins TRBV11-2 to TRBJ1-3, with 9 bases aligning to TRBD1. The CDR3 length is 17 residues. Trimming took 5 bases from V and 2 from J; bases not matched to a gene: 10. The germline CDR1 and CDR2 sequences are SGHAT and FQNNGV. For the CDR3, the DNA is TGTGCCAGCAGCCCGGGAGGAAGACAGGGGGCTGGAAACACCATATATTTT. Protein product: CASSPGGRQGAGNTIYF.

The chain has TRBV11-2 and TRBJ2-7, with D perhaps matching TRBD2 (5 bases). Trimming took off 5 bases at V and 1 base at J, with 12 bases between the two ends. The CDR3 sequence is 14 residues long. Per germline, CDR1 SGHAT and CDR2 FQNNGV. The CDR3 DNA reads TGTGCCAGCAGCCATCGGACTCTTTCCTACGAGCAGTACTTC. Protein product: CASSHRTLSYEQYF.

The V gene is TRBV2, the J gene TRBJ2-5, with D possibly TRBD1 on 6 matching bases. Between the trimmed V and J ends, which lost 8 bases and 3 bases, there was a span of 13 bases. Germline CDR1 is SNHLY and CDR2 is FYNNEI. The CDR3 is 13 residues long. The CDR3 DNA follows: TGTGCCAGCGAAAAGGACAGAAAAGAGACCCAGTACTTC. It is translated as CASEKDRKETQYF.

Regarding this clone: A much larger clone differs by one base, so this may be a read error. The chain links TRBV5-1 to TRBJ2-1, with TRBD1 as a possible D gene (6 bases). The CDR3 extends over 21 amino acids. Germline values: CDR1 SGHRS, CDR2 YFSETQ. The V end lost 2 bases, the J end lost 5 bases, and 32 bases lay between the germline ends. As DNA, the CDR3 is TGCGCCAGCAGCTTTGGGTGGGGACAAGCTGGTACTAGTCTCGTTGACAATGAGCAGTTCTTC. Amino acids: CASSFGWGQAGTSLVDNEQFF.

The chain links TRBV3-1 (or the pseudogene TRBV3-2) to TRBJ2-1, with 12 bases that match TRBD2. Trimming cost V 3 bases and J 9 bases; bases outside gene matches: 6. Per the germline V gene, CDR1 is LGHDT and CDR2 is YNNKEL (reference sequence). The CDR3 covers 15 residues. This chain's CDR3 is CASSQYLAGGGEQFF. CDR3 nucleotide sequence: TGTGCCAGCAGCCAGTATCTAGCGGGAGGGGGTGAGCAGTTCTTC.

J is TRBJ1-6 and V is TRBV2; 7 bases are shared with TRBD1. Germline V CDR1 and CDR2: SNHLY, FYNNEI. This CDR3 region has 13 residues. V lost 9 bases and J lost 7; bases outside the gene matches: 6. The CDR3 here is CARSTGTNSPLHF. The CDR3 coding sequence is TGTGCCAGATCGACAGGGACAAATTCACCCCTCCACTTT.

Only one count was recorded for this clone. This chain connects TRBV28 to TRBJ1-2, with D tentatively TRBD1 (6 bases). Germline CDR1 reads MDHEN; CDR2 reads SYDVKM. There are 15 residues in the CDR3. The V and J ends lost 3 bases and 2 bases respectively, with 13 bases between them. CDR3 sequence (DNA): TGTGCCAGCAGTTTGGGGGGGGCAGACAACTATGGCTACACCTTC. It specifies CASSLGGADNYGYTF.

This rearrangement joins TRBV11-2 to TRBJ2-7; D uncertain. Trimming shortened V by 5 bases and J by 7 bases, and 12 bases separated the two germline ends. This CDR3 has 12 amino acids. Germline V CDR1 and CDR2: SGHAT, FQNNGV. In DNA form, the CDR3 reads TGTGCCAGCAGCCCTCTGAGTAGTGAGCAGTACTTC. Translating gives CASSPLSSEQYF.

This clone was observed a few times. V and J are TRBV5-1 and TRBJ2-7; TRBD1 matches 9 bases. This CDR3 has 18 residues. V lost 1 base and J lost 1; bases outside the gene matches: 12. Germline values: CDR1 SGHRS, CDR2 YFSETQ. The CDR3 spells CASSLWATGQGRSYEQYF. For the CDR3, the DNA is TGCGCCAGCAGCTTGTGGGCCACGGGACAGGGAAGGTCCTACGAGCAGTACTTC.

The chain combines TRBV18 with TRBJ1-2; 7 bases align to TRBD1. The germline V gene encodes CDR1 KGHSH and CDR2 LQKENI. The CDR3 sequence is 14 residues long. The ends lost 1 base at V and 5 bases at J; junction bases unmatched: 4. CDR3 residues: CASSPQEGAYGYTF. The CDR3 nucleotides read TGTGCCAGCTCACCACAGGAGGGGGCGTATGGCTACACCTTC. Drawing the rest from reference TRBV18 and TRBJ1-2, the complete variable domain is NAGVMQNPRHLVRRRGQEARLRCSPMKGHSHVYWYRQLPEEGLKFMVYLQKENIIDESGMPKERFSAEFPKEGPSILRIQQVVRGDSAAYFCASSPQEGAYGYTFGSGTRLTVV.

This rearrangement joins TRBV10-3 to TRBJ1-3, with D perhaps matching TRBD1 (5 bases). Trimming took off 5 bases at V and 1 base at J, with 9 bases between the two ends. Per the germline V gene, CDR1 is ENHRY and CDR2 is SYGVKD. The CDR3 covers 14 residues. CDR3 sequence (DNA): TGTGCCATCAGTACGGGGGATTCTGGAAACACCATATATTTT. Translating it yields CAISTGDSGNTIYF.